The 21 T cell receptor beta chains listed next were all sequenced from one sample in a study of a mutant IDH1 vaccine in newly diagnosed glioma. Antigens of these TCRs are unknown. This table comes from immunoSEQ multiplex PCR, and its TCRdb copy is limited to in-frame clones, with some not included. The sample lists tens of thousands of clones, 75% seen once, with about 9% in the top ten. Time point noted: week 47, end of study. With topical imiquimod, each dose of the vaccine consisted of 300 ug of mutant IDH1 20-mer peptide. This material consisted of PBMCs, taken from a glioma patient whose treatment included an IDH1 peptide vaccine. Receptors were obtained from a man between 35 and 55 years old with glioma.

For the CDR3, the DNA is TGTGCCAGCAGCTTACGGCGACATGTTGAGCAGTTCTTC. Its protein is CASSLRRHVEQFF. The rearrangement joins TRBV7-2 to TRBJ2-1, with D hard to call. V lost 2 bases and J lost 9, with 11 bases in between. Germline-derived CDR1 and CDR2 are SGHTA and FQGNSA. The CDR3 sequence is 13 residues long. Using reference TRBV7-2 and TRBJ2-1 for the parts outside the CDR3, the full variable domain is GAGVSQSPSNKVTEKGKDVELRCDPISGHTALYWYRQSLGQGLEFLIYFQGNSAPDKSGLPSDRFSAERTGGSVSTLTIQRTQQEDSAVYLCASSLRRHVEQFFGPGTRLTVL.

The chain joins TRBV28 to TRBJ2-7, with unresolved D. Trimming cost V 3 bases and J 3 bases, with 6 bases left between them. Germline values: CDR1 MDHEN, CDR2 SYDVKM. The CDR3 covers 12 residues. CDR3 sequence (DNA): TGTGCCAGCAGTTTGCAGCTCTACGAGCAGTACTTC. It encodes CASSLQLYEQYF.

This clone was seen once. V usage is TRBV28 and J usage is TRBJ1-4; D is undetermined. The V end lost 2 bases, the J end lost 5 bases, and 12 bases lay between the germline ends. Germline-derived CDR1 and CDR2 are MDHEN and SYDVKM. The CDR3 has 15 residues. The DNA for the CDR3 is TGTGCCAGCAGTTTAGGTGGGATAGAGAATGAAAAACTGTTTTTT. Protein sequence: CASSLGGIENEKLFF.

This clone came up a few times. The rearrangement uses TRBV2 and TRBJ1-3; 10 bases align to TRBD1. The CDR3 totals 19 residues. CDR1 and CDR2 (germline): SNHLY, FYNNEI. After removal of 8 bases from V and 3 bases from J, the junction contained 19 bases not matched to a gene. CDR3 protein: CASAETRTGGASGGNTIYF. CDR3 nucleotides: TGTGCCAGCGCCGAAACCCGGACAGGGGGAGCTTCGGGTGGAAACACCATATATTTT. The variable domain in full, completed from reference TRBV2 and TRBJ1-3, reads EPEVTQTPSHQVTQMGQEVILRCVPISNHLYFYWYRQILGQKVEFLVSFYNNEISEKSEIFDDQFSVERPDGSNFTLKIRSTKLEDSAMYFCASAETRTGGASGGNTIYFGEGSWLTVV.

The J gene is TRBJ2-5, the V gene TRBV27; either TRBD1 or TRBD2 may supply D (5 bases each). The J call may not be correct, given that the DNA end is closer to TRBJ2-7. In germline, CDR1 is MNHEY, CDR2 SMNVEV (reference sequence). The length of the CDR3 is 14 residues. CDR3 nucleotide sequence: TGTGCCAGCAGTTTAGGGGGATCCTCCTACGAGCAGTACTTC. Translation: CASSLGGSSYEQYF.

This chain connects TRBV4-3 to TRBJ2-3; D may be TRBD1 (6 bases). The CDR3 covers 15 residues. Trimming cost V 1 base and J 3 bases, with 11 bases left between them. Germline assignment: CDR1 LGHNA and CDR2 YSLEER. The CDR3, as DNA: TGCGCCAGCAGCCAAGTGAGAAGGGGGACAGATACGCAGTATTTT. Translating gives CASSQVRRGTDTQYF.

The chain is built from TRBV2 and TRBJ2-7; TRBD2 matches 10 bases. Losses at the gene ends were 8 bases for V and 7 bases for J; bases not matched to a gene: 8. The CDR3 spans 13 residues. CDR1 SNHLY and CDR2 FYNNEI come from the germline V gene. The CDR3 reads CASLLAGIGEQYV. For the CDR3, the DNA is TGTGCCAGCTTACTAGCGGGAATCGGTGAGCAGTACGTC.

This sequence joins TRBV27 and TRBJ2-2; D call uncertain. This CDR3 contains 13 residues. V was pared by 0 bases and J by 8 bases, with 7 bases between. Germline V lookup: CDR1 MNHEY, CDR2 SMNVEV (reference sequence). The CDR3 nucleotides read TGTGCCAGCAGTTTATCGACGACGGGGGAGCTGTTTTTT. It encodes CASSLSTTGELFF.

CDR3 sequence (DNA): TGTGCCAGCAGCTTCGGGTACCAAGAGACCCAGTACTTC. Encoded protein: CASSFGYQETQYF. The chain uses TRBV7-7 and TRBJ2-5; D not certain. The CDR3 is 13 residues long. V was cut by 3 bases and J by 0 bases, with 5 bases left in between. The germline V gene encodes CDR1 SSHAT and CDR2 FNYEAQ (reference sequence).

This sequence joins TRBV27 and TRBJ2-5; TRBD1 agrees at 7 bases. The CDR3 spans 14 residues. Trimming took 6 bases from V and 1 from J; bases not matched to a gene: 5. Germline V CDR1 and CDR2: MNHEY, SMNVEV (reference sequence). Here the CDR3 DNA reads TGTGCCAGCAGCCTGGGGACAGCCCAAGAGACCCAGTACTTC. It yields the protein CASSLGTAQETQYF.

The chain carries TRBV6-1 and TRBJ2-1; 7 bases line up with TRBD1. The CDR3 consists of 15 residues. The J segment lost 3 bases and the V segment lost 8 bases, leaving 10 bases of the junction unmatched. Per the germline V gene, CDR1 is MNHNS and CDR2 is SASEGT. CDR3 protein: CASCQGVFLYNEQFF. The DNA for the CDR3 is TGTGCCAGCTGTCAGGGGGTCTTTCTCTACAATGAGCAGTTCTTC.

Remarks on this clone: Other nucleotide sequences from this sample produce the same CDR3. The J gene is TRBJ1-2, the V gene TRBV27; D ambiguous. V was trimmed by 6 bases and J by 3 bases, leaving 8 bases between them. Germline CDR1 and CDR2: MNHEY and SMNVEV (reference sequence). This CDR3 has 12 residues. The CDR3 bases are TGTGCCAGCAGAGCTGAGGACTATGGCTACACCTTC. Encoded protein: CASRAEDYGYTF.

The V call is TRBV7-9, the J call TRBJ2-5; 10 nucleotides line up with TRBD2. The CDR3 is 18 residues long. Germline CDR1 is SEHNR and CDR2 is FQNEAQ (reference sequence). V shed 1 base and J 2 bases; nucleotides not matched to a gene: 10. CDR3 bases: TGTGCCAGCAGCTTAGTTGGGCTAGCGGGAGCAGGGCAAGAGACCCAGTACTTC. It encodes CASSLVGLAGAGQETQYF. The entire variable domain, with the rest obtained from reference TRBV7-9 and TRBJ2-5, is as follows: DTGVSQNPRHKITKRGQNVTFRCDPISEHNRLYWYRQTLGQGPEFLTYFQNEAQLEKSRLLSDRFSAERPKGSFSTLEIQRTEQGDSAMYLCASSLVGLAGAGQETQYFGPGTRLLVL.

Only a few counts were recorded for this clone. The CDR3 DNA follows: TGTGCCAGCAGCTTGGCTTCAGTCTGGAAAACAGATACGCAGTATTTT. It yields the protein CASSLASVWKTDTQYF. The rearrangement links TRBV5-4 to TRBJ2-3; no clear D. Per the germline V gene, CDR1 is SGHNT and CDR2 is YYREEE (reference sequence). Trimming pared 0 bases from V and 3 bases from J, leaving 14 bases between. The length of the CDR3 is 16 residues.

The chain carries TRBV19 and TRBJ1-5; no firm D call. Germline CDR1 LNHDA, CDR2 SQIVND (reference sequence). V dropped 5 bases and J dropped 6 bases, with 14 bases sitting between them. The CDR3 covers 14 residues. This chain's CDR3 is CASSAPRGAQPQHF. For the CDR3, the DNA is TGTGCCAGTAGTGCCCCCCGGGGTGCTCAGCCCCAGCATTTT. Full variable domain (outside the CDR3, taken from reference TRBV19 and TRBJ1-5): DGGITQSPKYLFRKEGQNVTLSCEQNLNHDAMYWYRQDPGQGLRLIYYSQIVNDFQKGDIAEGYSVSREKKESFPLTVTSAQKNPTAFYLCASSAPRGAQPQHFGDGTRLSIL.

The V gene is TRBV11-2, the J gene TRBJ2-1; 9 positions agree with TRBD2. V dropped 2 bases and J dropped 7; count of bases not matched to a gene: 6. Germline CDR1 SGHAT, CDR2 FQNNGV. This CDR3 spans 15 amino acids. The CDR3 coding sequence is TGTGCCAGCAGCTTAATTAGCGGGAGCGGTAATGAGCAGTTCTTC. It is translated as CASSLISGSGNEQFF.

V is TRBV10-1 and J is TRBJ1-5, with 12 bases identical to TRBD1. J was trimmed by 1 base and V by 4 bases; bases with no gene match: 11. This CDR3 contains 19 residues. CDR1 and CDR2 (germline): WNHNN, SYGVQD (reference sequence). The CDR3 DNA is TGCGCCAGCAGTGTTCGGGGACAGGGGGCTTTGTCAAGCAATCAGCCCCAGCATTTT. As protein: CASSVRGQGALSSNQPQHF.

The chain couples TRBV14 to TRBJ2-4; maybe TRBD1 (7 bases). From germline, CDR1 is SGHDN and CDR2 FVKESK. The CDR3 length is 14 residues. Trimming left V 1 base short and J 6 bases short, with 10 bases between. The CDR3 is CASSQGQGGNIQYF. In DNA, the CDR3 is TGTGCCAGCAGCCAAGGACAGGGAGGAAACATTCAGTACTTC.

The chain employs TRBV7-9 and TRBJ2-3; 13 nucleotides agree with TRBD2. This CDR3 has 17 amino acids. Germline V gene lookup returns CDR1 SEHNR and CDR2 FQNEAQ (reference sequence). Trimming cost V 10 bases and J 0 bases; bases outside gene matches: 10. Here the CDR3 DNA reads TGTGCCACCCCCGGGACTAGCGGGGCGGAAAGCACAGATACGCAGTATTTT. It codes for CATPGTSGAESTDTQYF. Based on the CDR3 plus reference TRBV7-9 and TRBJ2-3, the full variable domain is DTGVSQNPRHKITKRGQNVTFRCDPISEHNRLYWYRQTLGQGPEFLTYFQNEAQLEKSRLLSDRFSAERPKGSFSTLEIQRTEQGDSAMYLCATPGTSGAESTDTQYFGPGTRLTVL.

V gene TRBV6-5 combines with J gene TRBJ2-7; no reliable D call. Germline CDR1 is MNHEY and CDR2 is SVGAGI. Trimming left V 5 bases short and J 2 bases short, with 16 bases between. CDR3 length: 15 amino acids. This CDR3 reads CASSPGHYPTYEQYV. CDR3 bases: TGTGCCAGCAGTCCTGGTCACTACCCGACCTACGAGCAGTACGTC.

V and J are TRBV19 and TRBJ2-7, with 11 nucleotides matching TRBD1. Germline V lookup: CDR1 LNHDA, CDR2 SQIVND (reference sequence). V lost 7 bases to trimming and J lost 5 bases; unmatched junction nucleotides: 10. The CDR3 contains 15 residues. CDR3 in amino acids: CASNPGTGGFHEQYF. The CDR3 nucleotides read TGTGCCAGTAATCCCGGGACAGGGGGTTTCCACGAGCAGTACTTC.